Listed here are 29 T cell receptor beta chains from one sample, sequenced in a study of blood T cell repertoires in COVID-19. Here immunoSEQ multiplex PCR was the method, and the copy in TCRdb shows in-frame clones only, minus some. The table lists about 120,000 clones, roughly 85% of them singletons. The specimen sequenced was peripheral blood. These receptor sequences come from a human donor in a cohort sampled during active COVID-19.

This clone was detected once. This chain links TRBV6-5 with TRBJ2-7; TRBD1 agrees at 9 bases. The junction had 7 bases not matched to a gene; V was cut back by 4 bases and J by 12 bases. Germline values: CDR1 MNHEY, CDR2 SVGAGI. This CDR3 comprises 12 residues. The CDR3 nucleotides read TGTGCCAGCAGTTTGTCCCGGGACAGGGTGTACTTC. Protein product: CASSLSRDRVYF.

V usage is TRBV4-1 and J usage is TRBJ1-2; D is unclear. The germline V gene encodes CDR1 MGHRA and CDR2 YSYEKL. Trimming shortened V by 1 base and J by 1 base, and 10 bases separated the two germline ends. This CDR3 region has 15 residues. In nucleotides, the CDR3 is TGCGCCAGCAGCCAAGGCCCGAAACTTAACTATGGCTACACCTTC. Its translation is CASSQGPKLNYGYTF.

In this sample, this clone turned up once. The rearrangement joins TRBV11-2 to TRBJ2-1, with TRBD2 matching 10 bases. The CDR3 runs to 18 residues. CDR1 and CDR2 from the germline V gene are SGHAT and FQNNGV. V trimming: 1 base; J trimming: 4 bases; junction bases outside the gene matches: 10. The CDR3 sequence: CASSLVLVSGGFYNEQFF. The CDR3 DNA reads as TGTGCCAGCAGCTTAGTCCTCGTTAGCGGGGGGTTTTACAATGAGCAGTTCTTC.

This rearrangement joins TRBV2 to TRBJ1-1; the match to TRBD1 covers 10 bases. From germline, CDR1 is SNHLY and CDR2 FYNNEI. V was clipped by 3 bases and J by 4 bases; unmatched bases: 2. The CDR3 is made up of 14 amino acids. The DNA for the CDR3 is TGTGCCAGCAGTGAGAGGACAGGGGGCACTGAAGCTTTCTTT. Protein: CASSERTGGTEAFF.

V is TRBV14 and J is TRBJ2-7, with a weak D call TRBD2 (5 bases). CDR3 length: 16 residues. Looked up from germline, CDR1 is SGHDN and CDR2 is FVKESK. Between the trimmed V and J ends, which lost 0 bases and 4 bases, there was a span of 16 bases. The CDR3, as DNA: TGTGCCAGCAGCCAAGAGTATGTCGTGACTATGTACGAGCAGTACTTC. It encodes CASSQEYVVTMYEQYF.

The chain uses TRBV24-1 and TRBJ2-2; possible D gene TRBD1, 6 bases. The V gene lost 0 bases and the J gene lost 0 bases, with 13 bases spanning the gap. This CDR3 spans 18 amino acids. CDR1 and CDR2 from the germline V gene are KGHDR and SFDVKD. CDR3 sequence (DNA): TGTGCCACCAGTGATTTGCCCTCGGCAGGGGCGAACACCGGGGAGCTGTTTTTT. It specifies CATSDLPSAGANTGELFF.

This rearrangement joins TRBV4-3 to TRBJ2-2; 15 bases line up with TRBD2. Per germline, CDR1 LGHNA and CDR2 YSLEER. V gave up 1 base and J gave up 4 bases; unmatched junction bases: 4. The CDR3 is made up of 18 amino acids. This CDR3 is CASSQAGLAGGVTGELFF. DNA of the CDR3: TGCGCCAGCAGCCAAGCCGGACTAGCGGGAGGGGTCACCGGGGAGCTGTTTTTT.

The DNA for the CDR3 is TGTGCCAGCAGCCCCAGGACAGGCGCATACGAGCAGTACTTC. Translated: CASSPRTGAYEQYF. The gene calls are TRBV7-2 and TRBJ2-7; 7 bases fit TRBD1. Germline CDR1 reads SGHTA; CDR2 reads FQGNSA. Germline trimming cut 5 bases from V and 4 bases from J; bases unmatched to any gene: 8. The CDR3 has 14 amino acids. The whole variable domain, filled in from reference TRBV7-2 and TRBJ2-7, reads GAGVSQSPSNKVTEKGKDVELRCDPISGHTALYWYRQSLGQGLEFLIYFQGNSAPDKSGLPSDRFSAERTGGSVSTLTIQRTQQEDSAVYLCASSPRTGAYEQYFGPGTRLTVT.

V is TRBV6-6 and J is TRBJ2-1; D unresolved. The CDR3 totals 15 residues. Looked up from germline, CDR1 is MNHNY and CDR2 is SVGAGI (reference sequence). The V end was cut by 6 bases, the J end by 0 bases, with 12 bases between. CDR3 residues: CASRPSASSYNEQFF. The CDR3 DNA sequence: TGTGCCAGCAGACCAAGCGCTAGCTCCTACAATGAGCAGTTCTTC.

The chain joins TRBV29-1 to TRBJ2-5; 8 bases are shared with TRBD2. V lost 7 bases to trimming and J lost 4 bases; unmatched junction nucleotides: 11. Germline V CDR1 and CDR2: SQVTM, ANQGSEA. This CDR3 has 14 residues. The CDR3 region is CSAEPTSERETQYF. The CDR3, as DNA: TGCAGCGCGGAACCGACTAGCGAACGAGAGACCCAGTACTTC.

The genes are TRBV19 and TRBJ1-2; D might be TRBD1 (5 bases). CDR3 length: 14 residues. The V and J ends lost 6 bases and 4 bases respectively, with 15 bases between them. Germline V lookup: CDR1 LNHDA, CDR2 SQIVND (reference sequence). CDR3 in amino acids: CASSRPQGGYGYTF. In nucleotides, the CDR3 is TGTGCCAGTAGCCGCCCCCAGGGCGGCTATGGCTACACCTTC.

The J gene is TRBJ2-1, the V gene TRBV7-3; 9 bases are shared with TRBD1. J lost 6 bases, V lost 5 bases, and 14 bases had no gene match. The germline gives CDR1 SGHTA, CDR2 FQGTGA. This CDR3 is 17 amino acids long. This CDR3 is CASSTAPGQGLANEQFF. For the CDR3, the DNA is TGTGCCAGCAGCACCGCCCCGGGACAGGGCCTCGCCAATGAGCAGTTCTTC.

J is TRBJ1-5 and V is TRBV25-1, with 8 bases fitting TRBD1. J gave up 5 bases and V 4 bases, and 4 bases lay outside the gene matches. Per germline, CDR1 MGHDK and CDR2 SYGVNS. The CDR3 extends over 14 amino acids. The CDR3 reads CASSGRTGYQPQHF. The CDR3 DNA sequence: TGTGCCAGCAGTGGCAGGACAGGGTATCAGCCCCAGCATTTT.

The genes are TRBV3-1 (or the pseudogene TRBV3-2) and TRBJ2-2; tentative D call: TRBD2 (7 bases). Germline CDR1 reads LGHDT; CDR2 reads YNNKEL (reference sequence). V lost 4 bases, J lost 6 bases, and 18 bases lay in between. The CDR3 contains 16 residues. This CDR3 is CASSLKGGGRAGELFF. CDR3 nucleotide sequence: TGTGCCAGCAGCCTGAAAGGGGGAGGGCGCGCCGGGGAGCTGTTTTTT.

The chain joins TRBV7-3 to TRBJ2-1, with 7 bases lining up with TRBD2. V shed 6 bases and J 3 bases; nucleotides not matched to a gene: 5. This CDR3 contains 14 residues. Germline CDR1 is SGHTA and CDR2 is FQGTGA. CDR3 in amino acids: CASSLGLVYNEQFF. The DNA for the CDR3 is TGTGCCAGCAGTCTCGGACTAGTCTACAATGAGCAGTTCTTC.

In nucleotides, the CDR3 is TGTGCCACCAGCAGAGGGCGAGAGGACGAGCAGTACTTC. This translates into CATSRGREDEQYF. The chain has TRBV15 and TRBJ2-7; D call uncertain. With 1 base removed from V and 5 bases from J, the gap between germline ends came to 9 bases. There are 13 residues in the CDR3. Germline assignment: CDR1 LNHNV and CDR2 YYDKDF (reference sequence).

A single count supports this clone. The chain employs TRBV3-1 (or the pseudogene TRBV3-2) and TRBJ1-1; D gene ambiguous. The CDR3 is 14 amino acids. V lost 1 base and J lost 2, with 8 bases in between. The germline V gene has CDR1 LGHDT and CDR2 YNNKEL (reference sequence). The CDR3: CASSQARVNTEAFF. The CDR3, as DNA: TGTGCCAGCAGCCAAGCTCGAGTCAACACTGAAGCTTTCTTT.

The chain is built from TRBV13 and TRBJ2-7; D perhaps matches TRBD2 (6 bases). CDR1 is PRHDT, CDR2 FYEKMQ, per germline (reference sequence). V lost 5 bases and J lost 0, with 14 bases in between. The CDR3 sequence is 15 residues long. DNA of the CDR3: TGTGCCAGCAGCGGGAAGGGGAGGAGCTCCTACGAGCAGTACTTC. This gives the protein CASSGKGRSSYEQYF.

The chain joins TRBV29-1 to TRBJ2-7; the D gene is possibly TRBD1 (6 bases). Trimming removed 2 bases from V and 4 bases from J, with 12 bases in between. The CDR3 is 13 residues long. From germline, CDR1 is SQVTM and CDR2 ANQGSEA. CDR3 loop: CSVERGNGYEQYF. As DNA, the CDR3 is TGCAGCGTTGAAAGGGGGAATGGGTACGAGCAGTACTTC.

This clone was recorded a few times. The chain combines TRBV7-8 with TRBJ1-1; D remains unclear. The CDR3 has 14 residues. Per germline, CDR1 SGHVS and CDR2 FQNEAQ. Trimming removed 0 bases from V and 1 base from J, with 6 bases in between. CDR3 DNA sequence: TGTGCCAGCAGCTTAGCGCGGAGGAACACTGAAGCTTTCTTT. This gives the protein CASSLARRNTEAFF.

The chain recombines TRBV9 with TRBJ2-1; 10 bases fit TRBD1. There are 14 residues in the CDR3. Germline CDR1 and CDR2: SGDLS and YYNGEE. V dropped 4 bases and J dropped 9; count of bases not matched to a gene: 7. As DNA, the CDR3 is TGTGCCAGCAGCATCGGGACAGGGGCGGCTGAGCAGTTCTTC. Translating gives CASSIGTGAAEQFF.

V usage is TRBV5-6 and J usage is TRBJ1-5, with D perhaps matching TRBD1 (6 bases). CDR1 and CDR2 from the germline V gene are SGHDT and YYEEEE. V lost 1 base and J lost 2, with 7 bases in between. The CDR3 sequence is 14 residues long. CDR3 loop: CASSLHRGNQPQHF. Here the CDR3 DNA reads TGTGCCAGCAGCTTGCACAGGGGCAATCAGCCCCAGCATTTT.

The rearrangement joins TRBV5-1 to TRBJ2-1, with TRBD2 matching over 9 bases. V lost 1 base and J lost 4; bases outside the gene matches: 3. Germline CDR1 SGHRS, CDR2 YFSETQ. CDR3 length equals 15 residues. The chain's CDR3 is CASSLMAGGYNEQFF. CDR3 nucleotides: TGCGCCAGCAGCTTGATGGCGGGGGGGTACAATGAGCAGTTCTTC.

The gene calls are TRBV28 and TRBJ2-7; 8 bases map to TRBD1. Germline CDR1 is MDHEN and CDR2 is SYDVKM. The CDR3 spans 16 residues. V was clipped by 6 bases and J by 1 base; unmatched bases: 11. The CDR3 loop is CASSPPGTGVSYEQYF. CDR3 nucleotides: TGTGCCAGCAGCCCCCCCGGGACAGGAGTATCCTACGAGCAGTACTTC. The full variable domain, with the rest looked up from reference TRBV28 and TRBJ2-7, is DVKVTQSSRYLVKRTGEKVFLECVQDMDHENMFWYRQDPGLGLRLIYFSYDVKMKEKGDIPEGYSVSREKKERFSLILESASTNQTSMYLCASSPPGTGVSYEQYFGPGTRLTVT.

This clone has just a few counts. The CDR3 loop reads CASSSESGGSYGYTF. The CDR3 DNA reads TGTGCCAGCAGCTCGGAGAGCGGCGGGAGTTATGGCTACACCTTC. The rearrangement uses TRBV2 and TRBJ1-2; D is ambiguous. The germline gives CDR1 SNHLY, CDR2 FYNNEI. V lost 6 bases and J 5 bases, leaving 19 bases between the germline ends. The CDR3 is 15 residues long.

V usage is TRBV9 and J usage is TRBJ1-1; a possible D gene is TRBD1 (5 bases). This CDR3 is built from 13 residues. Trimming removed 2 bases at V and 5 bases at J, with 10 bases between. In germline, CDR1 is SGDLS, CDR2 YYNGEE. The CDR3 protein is CASSVAGRTEAFF. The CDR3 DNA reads TGTGCCAGCAGCGTGGCAGGGCGAACTGAAGCTTTCTTT.

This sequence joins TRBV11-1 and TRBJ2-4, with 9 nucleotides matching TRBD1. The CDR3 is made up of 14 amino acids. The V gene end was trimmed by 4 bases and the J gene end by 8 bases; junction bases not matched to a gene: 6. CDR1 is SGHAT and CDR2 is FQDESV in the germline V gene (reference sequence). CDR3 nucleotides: TGTGCCAGCAGCTACAGGGGGCTTGATTACATTCAGTACTTC. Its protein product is CASSYRGLDYIQYF.

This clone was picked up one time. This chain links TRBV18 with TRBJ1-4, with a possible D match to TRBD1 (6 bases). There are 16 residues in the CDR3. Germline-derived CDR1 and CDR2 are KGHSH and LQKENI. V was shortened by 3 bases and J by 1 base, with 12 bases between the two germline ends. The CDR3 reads CASSPQGQGTNEKLFF. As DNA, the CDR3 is TGTGCCAGCTCACCCCAGGGGCAGGGAACTAATGAAAAACTGTTTTTT.

The CDR3 region has the DNA TGTGCCAGTAGTAGAGGTAACGAAAAACTGTTTTTT. Translating it yields CASSRGNEKLFF. J is TRBJ1-4 and V is TRBV19; D is unresolved. Germline V gene sequence: CDR1 LNHDA, CDR2 SQIVND (reference sequence). The CDR3 runs to 12 residues. Trimming left V 4 bases short and J 8 bases short, with 8 bases between.